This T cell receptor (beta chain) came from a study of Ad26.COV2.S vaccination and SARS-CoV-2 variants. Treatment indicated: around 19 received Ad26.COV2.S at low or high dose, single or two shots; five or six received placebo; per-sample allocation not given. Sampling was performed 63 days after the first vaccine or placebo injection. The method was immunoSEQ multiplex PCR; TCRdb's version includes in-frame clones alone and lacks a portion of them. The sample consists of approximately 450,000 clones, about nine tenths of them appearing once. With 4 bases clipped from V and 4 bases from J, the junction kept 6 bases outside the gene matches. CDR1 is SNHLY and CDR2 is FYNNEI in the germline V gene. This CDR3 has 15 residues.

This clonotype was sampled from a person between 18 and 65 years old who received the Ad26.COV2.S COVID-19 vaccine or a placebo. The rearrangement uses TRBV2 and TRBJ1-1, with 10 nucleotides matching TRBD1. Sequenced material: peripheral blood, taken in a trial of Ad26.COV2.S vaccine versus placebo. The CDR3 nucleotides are TGTGCCAGCAGTGGACAGGGGGCGCTGAGCACTGAAGCTTTCTTT. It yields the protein CASSGQGALSTEAFF.